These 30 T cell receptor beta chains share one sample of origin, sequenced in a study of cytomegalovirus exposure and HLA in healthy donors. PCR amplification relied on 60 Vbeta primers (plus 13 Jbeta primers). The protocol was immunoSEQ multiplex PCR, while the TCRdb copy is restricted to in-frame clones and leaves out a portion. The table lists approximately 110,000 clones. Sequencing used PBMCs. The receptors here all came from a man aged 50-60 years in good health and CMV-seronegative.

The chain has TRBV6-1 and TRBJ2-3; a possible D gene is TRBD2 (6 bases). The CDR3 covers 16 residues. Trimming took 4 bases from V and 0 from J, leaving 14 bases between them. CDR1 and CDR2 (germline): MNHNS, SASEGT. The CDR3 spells CASSAPRAGSTDTQYF. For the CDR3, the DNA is TGTGCCAGCAGTGCTCCCCGCGCGGGGAGCACAGATACGCAGTATTTT.

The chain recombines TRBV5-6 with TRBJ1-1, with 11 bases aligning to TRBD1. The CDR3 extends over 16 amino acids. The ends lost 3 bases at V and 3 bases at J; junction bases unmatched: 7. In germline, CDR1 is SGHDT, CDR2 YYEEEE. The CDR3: CASSWTGGASDTEAFF. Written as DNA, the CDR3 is TGTGCCAGCAGCTGGACAGGGGGCGCTTCTGACACTGAAGCTTTCTTT.

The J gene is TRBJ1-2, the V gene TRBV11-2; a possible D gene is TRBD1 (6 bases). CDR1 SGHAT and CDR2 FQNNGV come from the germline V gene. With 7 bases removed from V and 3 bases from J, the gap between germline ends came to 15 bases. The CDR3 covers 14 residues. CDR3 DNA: TGTGCCAGCACCCGAGGGGGTTATGACTATGGCTACACCTTC. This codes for CASTRGGYDYGYTF.

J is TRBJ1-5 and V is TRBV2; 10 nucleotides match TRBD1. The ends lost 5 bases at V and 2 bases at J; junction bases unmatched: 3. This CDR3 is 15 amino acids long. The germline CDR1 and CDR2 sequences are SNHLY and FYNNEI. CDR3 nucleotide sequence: TGTGCCAGCAGTCCGGACAGGGGGGGCAATCAGCCCCAGCATTTT. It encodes CASSPDRGGNQPQHF.

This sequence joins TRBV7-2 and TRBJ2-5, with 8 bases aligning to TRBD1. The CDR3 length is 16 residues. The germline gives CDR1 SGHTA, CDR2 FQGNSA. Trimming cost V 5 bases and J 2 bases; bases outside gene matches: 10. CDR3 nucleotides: TGTGCCAGCAGCGTAGGACAGGGACCGGGGCAAGAGACCCAGTACTTC. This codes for CASSVGQGPGQETQYF.

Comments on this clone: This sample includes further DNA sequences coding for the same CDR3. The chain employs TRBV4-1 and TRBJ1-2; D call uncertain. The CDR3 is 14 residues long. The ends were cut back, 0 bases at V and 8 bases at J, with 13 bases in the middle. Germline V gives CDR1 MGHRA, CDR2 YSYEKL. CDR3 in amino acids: CASSQDQTVWGYTF. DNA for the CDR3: TGCGCCAGCAGCCAAGACCAAACGGTTTGGGGCTACACCTTC.

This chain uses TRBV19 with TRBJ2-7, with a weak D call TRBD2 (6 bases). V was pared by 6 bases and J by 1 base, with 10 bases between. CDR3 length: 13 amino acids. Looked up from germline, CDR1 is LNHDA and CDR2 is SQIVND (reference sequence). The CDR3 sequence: CASRRRGSYEQYF. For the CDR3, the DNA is TGTGCCAGTAGGCGCCGGGGGTCCTACGAGCAGTACTTC.

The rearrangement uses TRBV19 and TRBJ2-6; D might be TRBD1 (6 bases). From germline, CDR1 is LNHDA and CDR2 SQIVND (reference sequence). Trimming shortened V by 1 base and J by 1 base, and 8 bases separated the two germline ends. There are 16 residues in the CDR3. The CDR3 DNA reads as TGTGCCAGTAGTATAGTAGGGGGATCTGGGGCCAACGTCCTGACTTTC. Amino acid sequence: CASSIVGGSGANVLTF.

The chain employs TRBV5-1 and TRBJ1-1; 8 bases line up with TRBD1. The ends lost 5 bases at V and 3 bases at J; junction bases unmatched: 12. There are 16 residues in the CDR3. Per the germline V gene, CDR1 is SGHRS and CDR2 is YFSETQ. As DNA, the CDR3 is TGCGCCAGCAGGAACCGACAGGGGAACGTGGACACTGAAGCTTTCTTT. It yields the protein CASRNRQGNVDTEAFF.

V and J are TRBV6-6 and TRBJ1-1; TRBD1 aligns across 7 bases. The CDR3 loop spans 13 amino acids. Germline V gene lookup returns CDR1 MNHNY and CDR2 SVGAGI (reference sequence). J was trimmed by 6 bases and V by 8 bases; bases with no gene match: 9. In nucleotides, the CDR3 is TGTGCCAGCGGCAGACAGGGAAGGGCTGAAGCTTTCTTT. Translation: CASGRQGRAEAFF.

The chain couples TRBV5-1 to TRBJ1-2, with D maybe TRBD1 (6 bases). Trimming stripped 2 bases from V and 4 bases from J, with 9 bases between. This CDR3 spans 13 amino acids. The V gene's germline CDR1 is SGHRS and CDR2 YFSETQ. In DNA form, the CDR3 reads TGCGCCAGCAGCTTTGGACAGACCTATGGCTACACCTTC. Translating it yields CASSFGQTYGYTF.

The CDR3 loop is CASSLVSLANTGELFF. The CDR3 DNA sequence: TGTGCCAGTAGTCTAGTGAGTTTGGCGAACACCGGGGAGCTGTTTTTT. The chain couples TRBV19 to TRBJ2-2; D not resolved. CDR3 length: 16 residues. Trimming shortened V by 5 bases and J by 0 bases, and 13 bases separated the two germline ends. CDR1 LNHDA and CDR2 SQIVND come from the germline V gene (reference sequence).

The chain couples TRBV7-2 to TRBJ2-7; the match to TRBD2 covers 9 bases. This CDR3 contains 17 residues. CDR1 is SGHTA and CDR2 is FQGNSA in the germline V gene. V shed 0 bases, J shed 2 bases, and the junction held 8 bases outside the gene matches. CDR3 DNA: TGTGCCAGCAGCTTAGCGCTGGCTAGCGGGAAACCCTACGAGCAGTACTTC. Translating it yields CASSLALASGKPYEQYF.

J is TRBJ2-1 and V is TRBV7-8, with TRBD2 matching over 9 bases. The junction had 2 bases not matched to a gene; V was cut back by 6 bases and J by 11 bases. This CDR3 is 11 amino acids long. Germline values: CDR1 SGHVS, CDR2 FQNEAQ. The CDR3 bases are TGTGCCAGCAGTCTAGCGGGGCAGCAGTTCTTC. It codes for CASSLAGQQFF.

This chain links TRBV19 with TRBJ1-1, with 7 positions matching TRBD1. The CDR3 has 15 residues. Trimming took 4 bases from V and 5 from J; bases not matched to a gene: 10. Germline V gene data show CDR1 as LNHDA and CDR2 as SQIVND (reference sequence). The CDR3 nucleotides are TGTGCCAGTAGTACCACTCCTCCAGGGGGGACTGAAGCTTTCTTT. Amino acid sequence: CASSTTPPGGTEAFF.

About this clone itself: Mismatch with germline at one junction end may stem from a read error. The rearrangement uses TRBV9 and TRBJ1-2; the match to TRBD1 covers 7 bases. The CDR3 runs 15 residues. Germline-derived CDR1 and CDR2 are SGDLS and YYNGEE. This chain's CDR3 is CASSVRQGANYGYAF. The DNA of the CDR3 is TGTGCCAGCAGCGTTCGACAGGGAGCTAACTATGGCTACGCCTTC.

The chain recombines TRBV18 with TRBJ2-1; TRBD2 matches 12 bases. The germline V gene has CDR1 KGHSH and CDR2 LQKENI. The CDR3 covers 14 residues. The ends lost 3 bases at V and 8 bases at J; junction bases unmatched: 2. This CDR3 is CASSPTSGSDEQFF. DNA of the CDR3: TGTGCCAGCTCACCGACTAGCGGGAGTGATGAGCAGTTCTTC.

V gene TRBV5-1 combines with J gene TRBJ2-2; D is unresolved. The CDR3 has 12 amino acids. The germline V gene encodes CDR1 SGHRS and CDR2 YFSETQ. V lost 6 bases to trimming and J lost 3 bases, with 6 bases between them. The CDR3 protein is CASIRDTGELFF. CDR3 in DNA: TGCGCCAGCATCCGGGACACCGGGGAGCTGTTTTTT. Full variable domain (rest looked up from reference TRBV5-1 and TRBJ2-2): KAGVTQTPRYLIKTRGQQVTLSCSPISGHRSVSWYQQTPGQGLQFLFEYFSETQRNKGNFPGRFSGRQFSNSRSEMNVSTLELGDSALYLCASIRDTGELFFGEGSRLTVL.

The CDR3 spells CASRLTGGSPLHF. The CDR3 DNA sequence: TGTGCCAGCAGGTTGACAGGGGGCTCACCCCTCCACTTT. The genes are TRBV6-5 and TRBJ1-6; TRBD1 agrees at 10 bases. CDR1 MNHEY and CDR2 SVGAGI come from the germline V gene. After removal of 6 bases from V and 10 bases from J, the junction contained 3 bases not matched to a gene. This CDR3 region has 13 residues.

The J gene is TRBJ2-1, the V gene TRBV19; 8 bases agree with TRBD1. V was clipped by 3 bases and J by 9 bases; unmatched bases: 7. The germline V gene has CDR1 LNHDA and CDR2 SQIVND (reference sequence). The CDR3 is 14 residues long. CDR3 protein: CASSIDRGVGEQFF. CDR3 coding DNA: TGTGCCAGTAGTATCGACAGGGGCGTGGGTGAGCAGTTCTTC.

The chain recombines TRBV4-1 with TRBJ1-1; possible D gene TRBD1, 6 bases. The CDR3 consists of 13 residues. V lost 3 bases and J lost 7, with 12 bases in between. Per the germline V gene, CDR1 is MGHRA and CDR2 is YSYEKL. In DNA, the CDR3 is TGCGCCAGCAGCCAGACGGGACACCGTGAAGCTTTCTTT. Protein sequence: CASSQTGHREAFF.

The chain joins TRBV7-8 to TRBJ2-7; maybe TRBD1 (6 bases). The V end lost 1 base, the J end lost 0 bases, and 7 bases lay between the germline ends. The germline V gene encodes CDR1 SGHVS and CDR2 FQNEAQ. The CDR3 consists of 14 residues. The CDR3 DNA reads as TGTGCCAGCAGCTTAGACAGGGTCTCCTACGAGCAGTACTTC. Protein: CASSLDRVSYEQYF.

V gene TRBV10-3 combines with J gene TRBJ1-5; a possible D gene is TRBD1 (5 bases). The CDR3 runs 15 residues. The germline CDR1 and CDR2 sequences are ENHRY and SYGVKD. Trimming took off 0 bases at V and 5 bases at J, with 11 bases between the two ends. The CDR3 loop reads CAISESSGRHQPQHF. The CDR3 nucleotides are TGTGCCATCAGTGAGTCGTCAGGGAGGCATCAGCCCCAGCATTTT.

CDR3 loop: CASSIGRQFYSNQPQHF. The CDR3 bases are TGTGCCAGTAGTATAGGCCGACAATTCTATAGCAATCAGCCCCAGCATTTT. V and J are TRBV19 and TRBJ1-5; no clear D. The CDR3 covers 17 residues. Trimming removed 1 base from V and 0 bases from J, with 13 bases in between. Germline V CDR1 and CDR2: LNHDA, SQIVND (reference sequence).

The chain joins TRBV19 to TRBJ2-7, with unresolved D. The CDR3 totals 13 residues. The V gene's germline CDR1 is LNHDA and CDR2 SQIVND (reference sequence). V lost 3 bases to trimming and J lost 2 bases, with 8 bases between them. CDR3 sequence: CASSMAEPYEQYF. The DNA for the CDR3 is TGTGCCAGTAGTATGGCCGAACCCTACGAGCAGTACTTC.

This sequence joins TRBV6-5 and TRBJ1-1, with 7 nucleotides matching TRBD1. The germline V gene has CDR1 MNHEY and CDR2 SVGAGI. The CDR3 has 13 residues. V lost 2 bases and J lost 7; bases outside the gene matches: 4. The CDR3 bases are TGTGCCAGCAGTTACCGACAGGGTTATGAAGCTTTCTTT. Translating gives CASSYRQGYEAFF.

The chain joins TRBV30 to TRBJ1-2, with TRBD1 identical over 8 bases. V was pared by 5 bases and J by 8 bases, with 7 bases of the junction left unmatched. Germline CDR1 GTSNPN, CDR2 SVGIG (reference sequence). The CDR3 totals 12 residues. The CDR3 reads CAWETGVSGYTF. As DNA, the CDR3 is TGTGCCTGGGAGACAGGGGTGAGCGGCTACACCTTC.

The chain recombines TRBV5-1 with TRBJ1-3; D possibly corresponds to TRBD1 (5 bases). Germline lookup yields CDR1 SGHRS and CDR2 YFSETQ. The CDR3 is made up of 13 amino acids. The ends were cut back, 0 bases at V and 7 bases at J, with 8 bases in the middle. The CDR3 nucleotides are TGCGCCAGCAGCTTGGGGAAGGGGAACACCATATATTTT. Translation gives CASSLGKGNTIYF.

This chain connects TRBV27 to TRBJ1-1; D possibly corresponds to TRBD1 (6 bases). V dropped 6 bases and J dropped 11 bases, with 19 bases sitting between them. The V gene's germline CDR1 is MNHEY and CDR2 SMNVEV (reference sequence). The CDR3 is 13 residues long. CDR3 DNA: TGTGCCAGCAGCCTAACCACAGGGCGATGGGCTTTCTTT. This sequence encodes CASSLTTGRWAFF.

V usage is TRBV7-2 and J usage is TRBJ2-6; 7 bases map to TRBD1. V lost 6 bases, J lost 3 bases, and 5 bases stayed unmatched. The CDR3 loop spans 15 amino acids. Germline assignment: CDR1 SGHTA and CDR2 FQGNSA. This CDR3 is CASRPRGLGANVLTF. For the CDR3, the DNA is TGTGCCAGCAGGCCTAGGGGGCTTGGGGCCAACGTCCTGACTTTC.